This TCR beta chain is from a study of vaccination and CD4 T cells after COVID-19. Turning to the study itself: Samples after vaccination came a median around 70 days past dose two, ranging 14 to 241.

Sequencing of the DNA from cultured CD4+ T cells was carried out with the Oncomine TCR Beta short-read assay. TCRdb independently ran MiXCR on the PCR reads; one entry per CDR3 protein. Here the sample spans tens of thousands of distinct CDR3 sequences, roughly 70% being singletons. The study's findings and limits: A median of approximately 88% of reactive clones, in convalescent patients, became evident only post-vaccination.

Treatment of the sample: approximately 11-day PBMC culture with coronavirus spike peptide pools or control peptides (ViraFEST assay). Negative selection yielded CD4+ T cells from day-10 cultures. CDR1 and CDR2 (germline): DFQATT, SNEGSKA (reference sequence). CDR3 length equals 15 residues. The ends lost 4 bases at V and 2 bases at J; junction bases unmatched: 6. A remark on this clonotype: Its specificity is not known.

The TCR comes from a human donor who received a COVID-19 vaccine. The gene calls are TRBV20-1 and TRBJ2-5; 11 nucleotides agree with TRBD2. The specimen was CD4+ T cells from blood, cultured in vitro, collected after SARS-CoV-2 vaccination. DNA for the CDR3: TGCAGTGCTAAGAGGACTAGCGGGCAACAAGAGACCCAGTACTTC. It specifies CSAKRTSGQQETQYF.